This entry is about one TCR beta chain. Its target is not known. This entry comes from a study of T cells in tumors after PD-1 blockade. Study-wide results and caveats: Clonal replacement was seen across treatment, not between pre-treatment samples. Blood contained approximately 41% of the tumor's TCR clonotypes.

The table came from immunoSEQ multiplex PCR; TCRdb's copy has only in-frame clones and leaves some out. Found here are some 14,000 clones, roughly two thirds of them singletons; the top ten hold 25% to 35%. CDR1 is SGHRS, CDR2 YFSETQ, per germline. This CDR3 has 15 residues. The trim removed 4 bases at V and 4 bases at J, leaving 10 bases unmatched. This clonotype originated in a human donor with cutaneous squamous cell carcinoma. This chain joins TRBV5-1 and TRBJ2-7; 8 bases map to TRBD1. The specimen was tumor tissue, collected after anti-PD-1 treatment. The CDR3 loop reads CASSLTGTGGYEQYF. CDR3 in DNA: TGCGCCAGCAGCCTAACCGGGACAGGAGGATACGAGCAGTACTTC.